These 5 T cell receptor beta chains came from one sample sequenced in a study of blood T cell repertoires in COVID-19. Using immunoSEQ multiplex PCR, the repertoire was profiled, and TCRdb retains in-frame clones only, with some absent. The sample yields some 100,000 clones, approximately 80% seen once. Sequencing was performed on peripheral blood. The receptors shown here come from a human donor in a cohort sampled during active COVID-19.

The chain recombines TRBV19 with TRBJ1-3; tentatively, D is TRBD1 (5 bases). The germline V and J ends were trimmed by 6 bases and 1 base, with 16 bases remaining between them. In germline, CDR1 is LNHDA, CDR2 SQIVND (reference sequence). CDR3 length: 16 amino acids. The CDR3 spells CASRAGPKGSGNTIYF. CDR3 in DNA: TGTGCCAGTAGGGCGGGACCGAAAGGGTCTGGAAACACCATATATTTT.

This chain links TRBV7-9 with TRBJ2-5; 7 nucleotides align to TRBD1. J gave up 3 bases and V 6 bases, and 7 bases lay outside the gene matches. Germline loops: CDR1 SEHNR, CDR2 FQNEAQ (reference sequence). CDR3 size: 14 residues. Written as DNA, the CDR3 is TGTGCCAGCAGGAGCTGGACAGGAGAAGAGACCCAGTACTTC. Protein product: CASRSWTGEETQYF.

The chain couples TRBV14 to TRBJ1-5; D might be TRBD1 (6 bases). The V gene's germline CDR1 is SGHDN and CDR2 FVKESK. V lost 4 bases and J 0 bases, leaving 16 bases between the germline ends. The CDR3 consists of 17 residues. CDR3 nucleotides: TGTGCCAGCAGCCCCCAAGTCGACAGGATTAGCAATCAGCCCCAGCATTTT. As protein: CASSPQVDRISNQPQHF.

This clone was picked up one time. V gene TRBV9 combines with J gene TRBJ2-5; 8 bases match TRBD2. Germline V gene lookup returns CDR1 SGDLS and CDR2 YYNGEE. The CDR3 runs 15 residues. V trimming: 4 bases; J trimming: 5 bases; junction bases outside the gene matches: 10. This chain's CDR3 is CASSLSGKGGETQYF. The DNA of the CDR3 is TGTGCCAGCAGCCTTAGCGGGAAGGGGGGGGAGACCCAGTACTTC.

This clone was seen once. The genes are TRBV19 and TRBJ2-2, with D perhaps TRBD1 (6 bases). Germline V gives CDR1 LNHDA, CDR2 SQIVND (reference sequence). The CDR3 extends over 18 amino acids. The V end was cut by 5 bases, the J end by 0 bases, with 19 bases between. CDR3 bases: TGTGCCAGTAGTCCTAGGACAGATCCGAACGCGAACACCGGGGAGCTGTTTTTT. This sequence encodes CASSPRTDPNANTGELFF.